Listed below are T cell receptor beta chains from one sample, sequenced in a study of T cell changes during pregnancy in multiple sclerosis. Assay used: immunoSEQ multiplex PCR; TCRdb lists only in-frame clones, some missing. The table lists about 110,000 clones, around 90% of them singletons. The sequencing here drew on peripheral blood, taken in the third trimester of pregnancy. The source of these receptors is a female donor in good health, enrolled as a control in a pregnancy study. CDR3s include the opening cysteine and the closing phenylalanine or tryptophan. The D gene is left open where the match is weak. Some rows have no size entry. The others give once, few or many, or a class for an expanded clone.

TRBD1,TRBJ1-4,once,TRBV6-1,TGTGCCAGCAGTTTAACAGGGGGCCAAAATGAAAAACTGTTTTTT,CASSLTGGQNEKLFF
TRBD1,TRBJ2-7,NA,TRBV25-1,TGTGCCAGCAGTCCCGGGACAGGGAGCTACGAGCAGTACTTC,CASSPGTGSYEQYF
TRBD1,TRBJ1-2,NA,TRBV6-5,TGTGCCAGCAGCCATCGAACCAGGGGGGAAGACACCTTC,CASSHRTRGEDTF
TRBD1,TRBJ2-3,NA,TRBV7-3,TGTGCCAGCAGCCTGGGACAGGCTTACACAGATACGCAGTATTTT,CASSLGQAYTDTQYF
NA,TRBJ1-5,once,TRBV27,TGTGCCAGCAGCCTTACAGGGTTTGTAGATCGGCCCCAGCATTTT,CASSLTGFVDRPQHF
TRBD2,TRBJ2-3,once,TRBV4-2,TGTGCCAGCGGGACTAGCGGGGGGATAGATACGCAGTATTTT,CASGTSGGIDTQYF
TRBD1,TRBJ2-3,NA,TRBV10-3,TGTGCCATCAGTGAGTCCCTTCTGAGGGGGCGTACAGATACGCAGTATTTT,CAISESLLRGRTDTQYF
TRBD1,TRBJ1-2,few,TRBV30,TGTGCCTGGAGTGGACAGGGTTCCTATGGCTACACCTTC,CAWSGQGSYGYTF
NA,TRBJ1-2,NA,TRBV6-4,TGTGCCAGCAGTGACTGGTCGGGGAGCTACACCTTC,CASSDWSGSYTF
NA,TRBJ2-3,NA,TRBV9,TGTGCCAGCAGCGATAGTGTGGATACGCAGTATTTT,CASSDSVDTQYF
NA,TRBJ1-2,NA,TRBV19,TGTGCCAGTAGGGCTCAGGGGATCCTCTGGGGCTACACCTTC,CASRAQGILWGYTF
NA,TRBJ1-6,NA,TRBV27,TGTGCCAGCAGTTCACCGGGAAGCCTTTTTTTT,CASSSPGSLFF
TRBD2,TRBJ2-3,NA,TRBV7-8,TGTGCCAGCAGCTTAGGACTAGCGGGGGGGCATACGCAGTATTTT,CASSLGLAGGHTQYF
NA,TRBJ2-3,once,TRBV11-1,TGTGCCAGCAGCCCCCCGGGAGCAGCGACAGATACGCAGTATTTT,CASSPPGAATDTQYF
NA,TRBJ2-2,NA,TRBV7-8,TGTGCCAGCAGCTCGAACGGGGGGAACACCGGGGAGCTGTTTTTT,CASSSNGGNTGELFF
TRBD1,TRBJ2-7,once,TRBV27,TGTGCCAGCAGTTCATCCGGGACAGGGAGATACGAGCAGTACTTC,CASSSSGTGRYEQYF
TRBD1,TRBJ2-7,NA,TRBV5-6,TGTGCCAGCAGCTCCGGGACAGGGAACGGCGATCCCGAGCAGTACTTC,CASSSGTGNGDPEQYF
NA,TRBJ1-5,NA,TRBV7-9,TGTGCCAGCAGCTTAGAGTCCGGGGGGAATCAGCCCCAGCATTTT,CASSLESGGNQPQHF
NA,TRBJ1-4,NA,TRBV27,TGTGCCAGCAGTGCACAGGGTTTTCCTAATGAAAAACTGTTTTTT,CASSAQGFPNEKLFF
TRBD1,TRBJ2-4,once,TRBV30,TGTGCCTGGAGTCTTGGGACAGGGGGCACTATTCAGTACTTC,CAWSLGTGGTIQYF
NA,TRBJ2-3,NA,TRBV7-9,TGTGCCAGCAGCTTAGGGACAGCCCTCCCCAGAGATACGCAGTATTTT,CASSLGTALPRDTQYF
NA,TRBJ1-1,NA,TRBV19,TGTGCCAGTAGTATAGTTGCGGGGCCGAACACTGAAGCTTTCTTT,CASSIVAGPNTEAFF